This T cell receptor beta chain is from a study of blood T cell repertoires in COVID-19 (dated by TCRdb to between 2020 and 2021). Background on the whole study: Samples covering the acute and convalescent phases of COVID-19 were provided by collaborators in the United States, Italy and Spain. The prospective study material was composed of cDNA or gDNA derived from T cells, B-cell-depleted T cells, or PBMCs. Subjects who had been exposed to COVID-19, were actively infected with it, or had recovered from it provided the deeply sampled blood TCRbeta repertoires that made up the dataset. The repertoires were released in a freely available public database intended as a resource for research on the immune response to SARS-CoV-2. Samples were obtained from the ongoing ImmuneRACE study (first 160 participants) and from roughly 1,300 subjects provided by 6 global collaborators. The sample metadata nearly always contained a de-identified subject ID, COVID-19 status, age in years and sex. Where available, HLA class I and class II types were obtained from metadata supplied by the sample provider rather than from assay-based typing.

The immunoSEQ Assay, a bias-controlled multiplex PCR, was used to amplify TCRbeta CDR3 regions from genomic DNA. The paper's data handling went like this. The number of nucleated cells in each sample was estimated from the amplification of reference gene primers within the assay. To quantify the absolute abundance of each unique TCRbeta CDR3 rearrangement, sequence reads were collapsed and filtered. For each sample, productive Simpson clonality was calculated as the square root of Simpson's diversity index over productive rearrangements. Not all clones reach the TCRdb copy of this immuneACCESS table, which keeps in-frame sequences only. Checked studies attribute under half of the gap to unresolved V genes and leave the rest unexplained. D and trimming were read from the DNA, whereas the V and J calls and clone size are those reported in that table. In this sample the table shows over 60,000 clones, roughly nine tenths of which occur a single time. The ten largest clones take up roughly 15% of the sample.

Whole blood was collected in K2EDTA tubes by collaborating institutions according to the institutions' own protocols. For TCRbeta analysis, collaborators shipped samples as frozen whole blood, isolated PBMCs, or DNA extracted from either of those sample types. V is cut back by 3 bases and J by 6 bases, with 7 bases in the junction unmatched. The CDR3, from cysteine to phenylalanine, totals 16 residues. Only the CDR3 portion is preserved as DNA: 48 bases, with reading frame beginning at the first base. Taken from the germline V gene, the CDR1 and CDR2 loops are SGHRS and YFSETQ. Comment on this clone: Its specific antigen is unknown. Per-base quality was not reported, and no clone a single base away is much larger than it.

Study-wide conclusions, independent of this receptor: The quantity of clinical and demographic metadata differed by source and by participant and was supplied without curation.

The specimen sequenced was peripheral blood. The sequence was obtained from a woman older than 75 with active or convalescent COVID-19. Recombination connected TRBV5-1 to TRBJ2-1; 12 bases in the junction line up with TRBD1. This receptor has the CDR3 CASSSQGTGGFNEQFF. The nucleotide sequence is given as TGCGCCAGCAGCTCCCAAGGGACAGGGGGCTTCAATGAGCAGTTCTTC.